This T cell receptor (beta chain) was found in a study of blood T cells in healthy people across ages. Combining a sample-barcoded 5' primer with a J-beta primer mix, a second PCR ran for roughly 6 to 12 cycles. TCRdb independently ran MiXCR on the 5' RACE reads; one entry per CDR3 protein. The repertoire holds around 1.5 million distinct CDR3 sequences, with approximately 59% as singletons. Germline CDR1 reads MDHEN; CDR2 reads SYDVKM. Trimming cost V 7 bases and J 0 bases, with 16 bases left between them. The CDR3 consists of 15 residues. The chain carries TRBV28 and TRBJ2-7; D may be TRBD1 or TRBD2 (5 bases each). The specimen was blood. The clonotype was recovered from a young man in good health. Written as DNA, the CDR3 is TGTGCCAGCACTTTCCCCCGGGACCACTCCTACGAGCAGTACTTC. Translating it yields CASTFPRDHSYEQYF.